A selection of T cell receptor beta chains follows, all from one sample in a study of cytomegalovirus exposure and HLA in healthy donors. Profiled with immunoSEQ multiplex PCR; TCRdb holds only in-frame clones, not every one. The sample carries about 170,000 clones, 73% recorded once. The sequencing input was PBMCs. These receptors came from a woman younger than 35 in good health and CMV-seropositive. CDR3s include the opening cysteine and the closing phenylalanine or tryptophan. D genes are given only for firm matches. Expanded clones get a size class; other rows say once, few or many, or leave the size out.

V,J,size,D,DNA,CDR3
TRBV6-1,TRBJ1-2,.,TRBD1,TGTGCCAGCAGACTATCAGGACAGGCCAGCTATGGCTACACCTTC,CASRLSGQASYGYTF
TRBV19,TRBJ2-2,few,TRBD2,TGTGCCAGTGTAGCGGGGGGGTTATCCCGGGAGCTGTTTTTT,CASVAGGLSRELFF
TRBV5-4,TRBJ1-1,.,.,TGTGCCAGCAGCTTACAGGGCGGGTACACTGAAGCTTTCTTT,CASSLQGGYTEAFF
TRBV28,TRBJ2-3,few,.,TGTGCCAGTCGAATCGAAAAGGGGCGTAGCACAGATACGCAGTATTTT,CASRIEKGRSTDTQYF
TRBV30,TRBJ2-7,few,TRBD1,TGTGCCTGGGAGGGACAGCACTACGAGCAGTACTTC,CAWEGQHYEQYF
TRBV6-5,TRBJ2-6,.,.,TGTGCCAGCAGAACAGGGTTAGGGGCCAACGTCCTGACTTTC,CASRTGLGANVLTF
TRBV2,TRBJ2-5,.,TRBD2,TGTGCCAGCAGTGAACTAGCGGGGCCTCAAGAGACCCAGTACTTC,CASSELAGPQETQYF
TRBV9,TRBJ2-2,.,TRBD2,TGTGCCAGCAGCGTCTCTAGCGGGGGGGCCGGGGAGCTGTTTTTT,CASSVSSGGAGELFF
TRBV9,TRBJ2-5,.,TRBD1,TGTGCCAGCAGCGTAGCTCTACAGGGGGCTCAGTACTTC,CASSVALQGAQYF
TRBV5-6,TRBJ1-5,once,.,TGTGCCAGCATCATTCGGGGGGGGCAGCCCCAGCATTTT,CASIIRGGQPQHF
TRBV7-8,TRBJ2-2,.,TRBD2,TGTGCCAGCAGCTTCGCGGCGGGGGGGGCTTTCACCGGGGAGCTGTTTTTT,CASSFAAGGAFTGELFF
TRBV6-1,TRBJ2-3,.,TRBD1,TGTGCCAGCAGTGAACAGGGGGCGACGCAGTATTTT,CASSEQGATQYF
TRBV5-1,TRBJ1-1,few,.,TGCGCCAGCAGCACGGGAATCGGGGGGGGAGTTGAGGCTTTCTTT,CASSTGIGGGVEAFF
TRBV2,TRBJ2-3,.,TRBD2,TGTGCCAGCAGTGAATTAGCGGGGGTTTCGGGTACGCAGTATTTT,CASSELAGVSGTQYF
TRBV7-9,TRBJ2-7,.,TRBD2,TGTGCCAGCAGCAATAGCGGGGCTGGTGCGGGCGAGCAGTACTTC,CASSNSGAGAGEQYF
TRBV15,TRBJ2-3,few,TRBD1,TGTGCCACCAGCAGAGATGGGACAGGCACAGATACGCAGTATTTT,CATSRDGTGTDTQYF
TRBV6-5,TRBJ2-7,.,.,TGTGCCAGCAGTTACTCGGGGTTTGCGGGAGAGCAGTACTTC,CASSYSGFAGEQYF
TRBV18,TRBJ1-1,.,.,TGTGCCAGCTCACGGGGGGGCACTGAAGCTTTCTTT,CASSRGGTEAFF
TRBV7-9,TRBJ1-4,.,.,TGTGCCAGCAGCTTAGAAGGGGCTCTAGATAAACTGTTTTTT,CASSLEGALDKLFF
TRBV5-4,TRBJ2-1,.,.,TGTGCCAGCAGCCCGAGTCCGCGGGCCTACAATGAGCAGTTCTTC,CASSPSPRAYNEQFF
TRBV2,TRBJ1-1,.,TRBD1,TGTGCCAGCAGTCTAACCGGGACAGGGGTGAACACTGAAGCTTTCTTT,CASSLTGTGVNTEAFF
TRBV28,TRBJ1-5,.,TRBD1,TGTGCCAGCAGTTATGGACAGGGGCATAATCAGCCCCAGCATTTT,CASSYGQGHNQPQHF
TRBV21-1,TRBJ2-2,.,.,TGTGCCAGCAGTCCCTCGGGAACGGAGACCGGGGAGCTGTTTTTT,CASSPSGTETGELFF
TRBV6-6,TRBJ1-1,.,.,TGTGCCAGCAGTTACCGAGGAGGTGTTTACACTGAAGCTTTCTTT,CASSYRGGVYTEAFF
TRBV6-1,TRBJ1-1,few,.,TGTGCCAGCAGTGAAGGGACGGACATGAACACTGAAGCTTTCTTT,CASSEGTDMNTEAFF
TRBV7-2,TRBJ2-5,.,TRBD1,TGTGCCAGCAGCTTGCCCGGGACAGGGGACGAAACCCAGTACTTC,CASSLPGTGDETQYF
TRBV4-3,TRBJ1-1,.,.,TGCGCCAGCAGCCAAGAACCAGGGAACACTGAAGCTTTCTTT,CASSQEPGNTEAFF
TRBV7-9,TRBJ2-1,.,TRBD1,TGTGCCAGCAGCTCGCAACAGGGGAGCTCCTACAATGAGCAGTTCTTC,CASSSQQGSSYNEQFF
TRBV6-1,TRBJ2-1,.,TRBD2,TGTGCCAGCAGTCCTAGCGGGGGCTCCTACAATGAGCAGTTCTTC,CASSPSGGSYNEQFF
TRBV28,TRBJ1-5,.,.,TGTGCCAGCAGTTTGGGTGGGGGGGCAAGACAGCCCCAGCATTTT,CASSLGGGARQPQHF
TRBV7-9,TRBJ1-3,once,TRBD1,TGTGCCAGCAGCTTAACAGGGGCCTCTGGAAACACCATATATTTT,CASSLTGASGNTIYF
TRBV6-5,TRBJ2-2,.,.,TGTGCCAGCAGTTACTCGACTCTCAGCACCGGGGAGCTGTTTTTT,CASSYSTLSTGELFF
TRBV11-3,TRBJ1-5,.,.,TGTGCCAGCAGCTTAGGTGCCCCCGGAGGGAATCAGCCCCAGCATTTT,CASSLGAPGGNQPQHF
TRBV27,TRBJ1-2,.,TRBD1,TGTGCCAGCAGTACTGGGACAGACTATGGCTACACCTTC,CASSTGTDYGYTF
TRBV13,TRBJ1-1,.,.,TGTGCCAGCAGCTTAGGACAGGTGACTCGGAACACTGAAGCTTTCTTT,CASSLGQVTRNTEAFF
TRBV18,TRBJ2-7,.,TRBD2,TGTGCCAGCTCACCACTCGGAGCGGGGGGGCCCCGTTCCTACGAGCAGTACTTC,CASSPLGAGGPRSYEQYF
TRBV5-1,TRBJ2-3,once,TRBD2,TGCGCCAGCGCCAGCGGGGGACTCAGCACAGATACGCAGTATTTT,CASASGGLSTDTQYF
TRBV6-5,TRBJ1-1,.,.,TGTGCCAGCAGTCCTACGGTGGGGGGAACTGAAGCTTTCTTT,CASSPTVGGTEAFF
TRBV7-3,TRBJ1-1,medium-sized,.,TGTGCCAGCAGCTCGATAGTGGGCGACACTGAAGCTTTCTTT,CASSSIVGDTEAFF
TRBV11-2,TRBJ2-1,.,.,TGTGCCAGCAGCTTAGGGGGCAGCTCAGGGCAGTTCTTC,CASSLGGSSGQFF
TRBV19,TRBJ1-5,.,.,TGTGCCAGTAGTATTTACAATCAGCCCCAGCATTTT,CASSIYNQPQHF
TRBV7-2,TRBJ1-2,.,.,TGTGCCAGCAGCGCGGCGGGGGGGCAGTTCTATGGCTACACCTTC,CASSAAGGQFYGYTF
TRBV7-9,TRBJ1-1,.,.,TGTTCCAGCAGCCCCGTTTATCTGTTCACTGAAGCTTTCTTT,CSSSPVYLFTEAFF
TRBV6-5,TRBJ2-7,.,TRBD1,TGTGCCAGCAGTTACTCTAGTTCGGGACAGCCTTACGAGCAGTACTTC,CASSYSSSGQPYEQYF
TRBV2,TRBJ2-2,.,TRBD1,TGTGCCAGCAGTAACTCCTGGGCGGACAGGGGGGACACCGGGGAGCTGTTTTTT,CASSNSWADRGDTGELFF
TRBV6-5,TRBJ1-4,.,TRBD1,TGTGCCAGCAGTCGACAGGGTTTAGGGGAAAAACTGTTTTTT,CASSRQGLGEKLFF
TRBV5-4,TRBJ2-2,.,TRBD2,TGTGCCAGCAGCTTGGGGGGGGGTGTCACCGGGGAGCTGTTTTTT,CASSLGGGVTGELFF
TRBV9,TRBJ1-2,few,TRBD1,TGTGCCAGCAGTCACCGGGACAGCTATGGCTACACCTTC,CASSHRDSYGYTF
TRBV10-3,TRBJ1-1,.,.,TGTGCCATCAGTGTCCTATCGCAGGGTGAAGCGAACACTGAAGCTTTCTTT,CAISVLSQGEANTEAFF
TRBV2,TRBJ1-1,few,.,TGTGCCAGCAGGGCATTAGCAGCTTTCTTT,CASRALAAFF
TRBV5-4,TRBJ1-2,.,TRBD1,TGTGCCAGCAGCCCCGACAGGGGACTGGTCTATGGCTACACCTTC,CASSPDRGLVYGYTF
TRBV7-9,TRBJ1-4,few,.,TGTGCCAGCAGCTTACAGTCTGCAACTAATGAAAAACTGTTTTTT,CASSLQSATNEKLFF
TRBV5-4,TRBJ2-1,.,TRBD2,TGTGCCAGCAGATTAGCGGGGGGCTCCTACAATGAGCAGTTCTTC,CASRLAGGSYNEQFF